The clone carrying this T cell receptor beta chain has ten or more counts. What it binds is unknown. This sample stems from a study of T-cell reconstitution after alpha-beta-depleted transplantation in children. Study-wide results and caveats: The study reportedly traced alpha-beta T cells about two months after transplant to several hundred expanded graft clones.

V was pared by 1 base and J by 6 bases, with 7 bases of the junction left unmatched. The germline V gene encodes CDR1 SGHTA and CDR2 FQGNSA. This CDR3 has 16 residues. As it was prepared, the TCRbeta library received unique molecular identifiers. MiXCR was run by TCRdb on the PCR reads, yielding one entry per CDR3 protein. The sample includes hundreds of thousands of distinct CDR3 sequences, around 13% of them seen just once. The chain carries TRBV7-2 and TRBJ2-2, with 8 bases aligning to TRBD2. This TCR was recovered from a girl aged 2 to 9 with congenital amegakaryocytic thrombocytopenia, due to receive a stem cell transplant. This specimen consisted of PBMCs, obtained before TCRalphabeta/CD19-depleted stem cell transplant. CDR3 nucleotides: TGTGCCAGCAGCTTAGGGGGACTAGGGATGTCCGGGGAGCTGTTTTTT. This encodes CASSLGGLGMSGELFF.